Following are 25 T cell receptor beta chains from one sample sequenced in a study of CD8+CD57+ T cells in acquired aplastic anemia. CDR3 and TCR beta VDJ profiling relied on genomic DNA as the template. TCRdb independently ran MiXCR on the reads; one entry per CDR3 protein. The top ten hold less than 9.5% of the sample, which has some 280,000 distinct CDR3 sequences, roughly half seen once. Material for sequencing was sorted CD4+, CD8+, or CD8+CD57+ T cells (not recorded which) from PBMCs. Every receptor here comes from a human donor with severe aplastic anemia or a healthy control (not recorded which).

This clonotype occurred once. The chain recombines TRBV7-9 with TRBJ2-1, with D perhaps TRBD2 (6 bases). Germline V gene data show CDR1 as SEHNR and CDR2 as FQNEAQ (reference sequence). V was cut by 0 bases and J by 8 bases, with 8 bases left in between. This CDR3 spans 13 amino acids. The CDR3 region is CASSLAWRDEQFF. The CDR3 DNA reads TGTGCCAGCAGCTTAGCGTGGAGGGATGAGCAGTTCTTC.

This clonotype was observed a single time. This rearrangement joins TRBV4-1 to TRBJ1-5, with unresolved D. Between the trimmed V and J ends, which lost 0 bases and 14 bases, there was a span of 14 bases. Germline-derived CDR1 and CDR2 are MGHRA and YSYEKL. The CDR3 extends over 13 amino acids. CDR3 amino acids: CASSQDPGRNEHF. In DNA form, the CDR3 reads TGCGCCAGCAGCCAAGATCCCGGAAGGAATGAGCATTTT.

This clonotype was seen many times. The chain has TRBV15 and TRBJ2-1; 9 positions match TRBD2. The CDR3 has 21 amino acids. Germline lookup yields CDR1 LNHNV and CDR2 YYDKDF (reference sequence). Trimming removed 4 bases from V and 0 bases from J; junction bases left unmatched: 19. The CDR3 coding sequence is TGTGCCACCAGCATCCTCCCGGGGGCGGGGGGGTCCCAAAACTCCTACAATGAGCAGTTCTTC. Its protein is CATSILPGAGGSQNSYNEQFF.

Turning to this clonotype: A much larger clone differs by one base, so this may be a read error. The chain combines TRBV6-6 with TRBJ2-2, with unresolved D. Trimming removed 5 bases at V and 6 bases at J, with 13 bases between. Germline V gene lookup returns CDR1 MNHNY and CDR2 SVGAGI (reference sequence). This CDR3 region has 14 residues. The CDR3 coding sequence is TGTGCCAGCAGTAGCCCTATAGGAGCCGGGGAGCTGTTTTTT. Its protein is CASSSPIGAGELFF.

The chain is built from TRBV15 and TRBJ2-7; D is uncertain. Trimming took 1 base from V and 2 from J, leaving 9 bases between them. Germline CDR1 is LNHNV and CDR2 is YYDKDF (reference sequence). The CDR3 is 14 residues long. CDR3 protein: CATSRVQNAYEQYF. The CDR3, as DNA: TGTGCCACCAGCAGAGTTCAGAATGCCTACGAGCAGTACTTC. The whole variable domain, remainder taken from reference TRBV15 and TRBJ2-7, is DAMVIQNPRYQVTQFGKPVTLSCSQTLNHNVMYWYQQKSSQAPKLLFHYYDKDFNNEADTPDNFQSRRPNTSFCFLDIRSPGLGDTAMYLCATSRVQNAYEQYFGPGTRLTVT.

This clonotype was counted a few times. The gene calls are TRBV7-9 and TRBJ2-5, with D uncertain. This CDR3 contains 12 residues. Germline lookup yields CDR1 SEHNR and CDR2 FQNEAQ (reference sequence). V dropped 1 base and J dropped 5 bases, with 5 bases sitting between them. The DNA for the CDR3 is TGTGCCAGCAGCTTAGTATGGGAGACCCAGTACTTC. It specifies CASSLVWETQYF.

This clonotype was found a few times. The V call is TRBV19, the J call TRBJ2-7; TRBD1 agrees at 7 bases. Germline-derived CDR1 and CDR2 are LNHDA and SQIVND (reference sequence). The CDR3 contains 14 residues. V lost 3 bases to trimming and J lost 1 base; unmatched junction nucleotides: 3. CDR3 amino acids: CASSIGTESYEQYF. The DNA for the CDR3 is TGTGCCAGTAGTATCGGGACAGAATCCTACGAGCAGTACTTC. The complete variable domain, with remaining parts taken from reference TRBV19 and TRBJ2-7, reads DGGITQSPKYLFRKEGQNVTLSCEQNLNHDAMYWYRQDPGQGLRLIYYSQIVNDFQKGDIAEGYSVSREKKESFPLTVTSAQKNPTAFYLCASSIGTESYEQYFGPGTRLTVT.

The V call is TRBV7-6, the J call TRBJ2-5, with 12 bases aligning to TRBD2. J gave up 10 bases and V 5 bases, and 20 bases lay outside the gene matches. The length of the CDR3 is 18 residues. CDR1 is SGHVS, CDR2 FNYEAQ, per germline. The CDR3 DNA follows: TGTGCCAGCAGCCCGGACAGGGGGAATCTAGCGGGAGGGACTGGCCAGTACTTC. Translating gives CASSPDRGNLAGGTGQYF. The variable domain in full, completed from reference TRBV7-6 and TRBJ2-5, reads GAGVSQSPRYKVTKRGQDVALRCDPISGHVSLYWYRQALGQGPEFLTYFNYEAQQDKSGLPNDRFSAERPEGSISTLTIQRTEQRDSAMYRCASSPDRGNLAGGTGQYFGPGTRLLVL.

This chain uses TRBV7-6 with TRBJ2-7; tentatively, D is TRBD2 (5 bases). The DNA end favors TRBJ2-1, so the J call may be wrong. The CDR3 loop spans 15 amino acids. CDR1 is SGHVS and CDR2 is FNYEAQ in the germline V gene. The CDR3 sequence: CASSLLTPRDGEQFF. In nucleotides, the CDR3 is TGTGCCAGCAGCTTATTAACCCCGAGGGATGGTGAGCAGTTCTTC.

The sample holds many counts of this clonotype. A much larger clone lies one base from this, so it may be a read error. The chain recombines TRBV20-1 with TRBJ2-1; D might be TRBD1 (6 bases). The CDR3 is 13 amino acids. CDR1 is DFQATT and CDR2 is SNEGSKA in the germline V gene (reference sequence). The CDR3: CSAQGTLYNEQLF. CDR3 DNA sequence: TGCAGTGCCCAAGGGACACTCTACAATGAGCAGCTCTTC.

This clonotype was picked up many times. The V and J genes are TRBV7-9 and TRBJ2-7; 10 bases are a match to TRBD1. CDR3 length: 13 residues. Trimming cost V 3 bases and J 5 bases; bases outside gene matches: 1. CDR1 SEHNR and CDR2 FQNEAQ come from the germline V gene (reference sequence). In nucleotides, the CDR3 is TGTGCCAGCAGCTTGGGGACAGGGGACGAGCAGTACTTC. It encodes CASSLGTGDEQYF.

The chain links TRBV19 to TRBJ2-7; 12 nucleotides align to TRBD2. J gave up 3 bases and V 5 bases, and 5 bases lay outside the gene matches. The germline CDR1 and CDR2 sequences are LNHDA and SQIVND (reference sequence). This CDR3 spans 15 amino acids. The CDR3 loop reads CASSETSGSFYEQYF. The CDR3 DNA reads TGTGCCAGTAGTGAGACTAGCGGGAGTTTCTACGAGCAGTACTTC.

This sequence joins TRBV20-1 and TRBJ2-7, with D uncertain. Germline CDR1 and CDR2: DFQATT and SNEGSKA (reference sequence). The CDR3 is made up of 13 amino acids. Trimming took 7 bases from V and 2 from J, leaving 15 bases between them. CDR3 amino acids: CSGGPGPTYEQYF. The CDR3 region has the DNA TGCAGTGGCGGACCCGGGCCAACCTACGAGCAGTACTTC.

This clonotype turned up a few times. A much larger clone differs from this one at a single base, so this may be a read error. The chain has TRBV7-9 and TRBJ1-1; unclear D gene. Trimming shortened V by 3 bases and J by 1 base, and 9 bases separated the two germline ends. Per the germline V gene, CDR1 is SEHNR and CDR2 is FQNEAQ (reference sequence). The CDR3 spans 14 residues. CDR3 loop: CASSFDHRNTEAFF. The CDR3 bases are TGTGCCAGCAGCTTTGATCACAGGAACACTGAAGCTTTCTTT.

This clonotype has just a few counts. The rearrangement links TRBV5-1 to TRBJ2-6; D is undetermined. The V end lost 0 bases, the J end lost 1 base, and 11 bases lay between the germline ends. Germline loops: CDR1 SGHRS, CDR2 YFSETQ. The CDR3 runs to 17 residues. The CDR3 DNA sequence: TGCGCCAGCAGCTTGGACCAACACATATCTGGGGCCAACGTCCTGACTTTC. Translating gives CASSLDQHISGANVLTF. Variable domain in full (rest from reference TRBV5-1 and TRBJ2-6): KAGVTQTPRYLIKTRGQQVTLSCSPISGHRSVSWYQQTPGQGLQFLFEYFSETQRNKGNFPGRFSGRQFSNSRSEMNVSTLELGDSALYLCASSLDQHISGANVLTFGAGSRLTVL.

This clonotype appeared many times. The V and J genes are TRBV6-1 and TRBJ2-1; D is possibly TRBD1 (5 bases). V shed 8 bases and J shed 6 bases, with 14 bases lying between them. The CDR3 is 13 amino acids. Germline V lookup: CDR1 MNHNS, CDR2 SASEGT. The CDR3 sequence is CASVSGYFNEQFF. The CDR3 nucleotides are TGTGCCAGCGTGTCAGGGTATTTCAATGAGCAGTTCTTC.

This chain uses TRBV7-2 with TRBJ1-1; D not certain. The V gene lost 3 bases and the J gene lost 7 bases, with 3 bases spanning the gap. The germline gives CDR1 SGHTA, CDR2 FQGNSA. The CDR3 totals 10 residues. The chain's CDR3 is CASSFIEAFF. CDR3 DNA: TGTGCCAGCAGCTTTATTGAAGCTTTCTTT. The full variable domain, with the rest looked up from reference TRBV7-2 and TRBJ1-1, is GAGVSQSPSNKVTEKGKDVELRCDPISGHTALYWYRQSLGQGLEFLIYFQGNSAPDKSGLPSDRFSAERTGGSVSTLTIQRTQQEDSAVYLCASSFIEAFFGQGTRLTVV.

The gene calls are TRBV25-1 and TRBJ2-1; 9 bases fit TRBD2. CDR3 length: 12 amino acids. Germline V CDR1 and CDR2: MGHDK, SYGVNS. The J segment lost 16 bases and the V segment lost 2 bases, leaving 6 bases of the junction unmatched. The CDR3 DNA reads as TGTGCCAGCAGTGAACCGGGACTAGCATCATTCTTC. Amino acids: CASSEPGLASFF.

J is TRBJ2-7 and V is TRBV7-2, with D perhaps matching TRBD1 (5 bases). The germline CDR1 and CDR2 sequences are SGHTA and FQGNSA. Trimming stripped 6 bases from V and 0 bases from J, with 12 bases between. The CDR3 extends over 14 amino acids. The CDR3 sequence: CASSVGPASYEQYF. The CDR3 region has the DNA TGTGCCAGCAGTGTGGGGCCTGCCTCCTACGAGCAGTACTTC.

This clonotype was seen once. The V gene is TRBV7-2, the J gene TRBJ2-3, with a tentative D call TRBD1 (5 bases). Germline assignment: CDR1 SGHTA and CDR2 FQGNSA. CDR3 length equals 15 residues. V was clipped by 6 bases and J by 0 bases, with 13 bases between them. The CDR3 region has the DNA TGTGCCAGCAGGACTCCAGACAGCAGCACAGATACGCAGTATTTT. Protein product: CASRTPDSSTDTQYF.

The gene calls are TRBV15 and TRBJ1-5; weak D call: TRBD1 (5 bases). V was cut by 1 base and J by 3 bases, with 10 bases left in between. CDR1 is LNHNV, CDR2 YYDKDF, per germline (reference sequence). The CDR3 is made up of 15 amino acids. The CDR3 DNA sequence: TGTGCCACCAGCAGAGGGGGCCATACCAATCAGCCCCAGCATTTT. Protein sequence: CATSRGGHTNQPQHF.

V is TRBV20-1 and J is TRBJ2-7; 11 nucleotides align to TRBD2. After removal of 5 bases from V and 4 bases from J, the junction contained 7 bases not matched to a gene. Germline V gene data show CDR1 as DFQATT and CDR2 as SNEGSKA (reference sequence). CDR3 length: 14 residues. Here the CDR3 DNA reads TGCAGTGCTCTGGGGACTAGCGGATCGTACGAGCAGTACTTC. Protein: CSALGTSGSYEQYF.

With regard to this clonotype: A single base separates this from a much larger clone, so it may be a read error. CDR3 in amino acids: CASSPALGPPLATQYF. CDR3 coding DNA: TGTGCCAGCAGCCCGGCCCTAGGGCCCCCCTTAGCTACGCAGTATTTT. This chain links TRBV5-4 with TRBJ2-3; D not resolved. V lost 4 bases to trimming and J lost 8 bases, with 23 bases between them. This CDR3 contains 16 residues. The V gene's germline CDR1 is SGHNT and CDR2 YYREEE (reference sequence).

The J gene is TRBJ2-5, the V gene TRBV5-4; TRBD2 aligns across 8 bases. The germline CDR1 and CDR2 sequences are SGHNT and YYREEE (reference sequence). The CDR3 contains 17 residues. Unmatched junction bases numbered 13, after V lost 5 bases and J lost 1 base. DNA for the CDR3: TGTGCCAGCAGTTCGGAGGGACTAGACGGGGCCCAAGAGACCCAGTACTTC. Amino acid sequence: CASSSEGLDGAQETQYF.

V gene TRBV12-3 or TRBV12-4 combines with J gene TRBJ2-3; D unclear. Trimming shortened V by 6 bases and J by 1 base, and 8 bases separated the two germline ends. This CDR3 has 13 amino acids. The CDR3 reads CASSFQGTDTQYF. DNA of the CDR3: TGTGCCAGCAGCTTCCAGGGCACAGATACGCAGTATTTT.